The 21 T cell receptor beta chains in this list originate from one sample, sequenced in a study of OX40 agonist ivuxolimab in advanced cancers. Only in-frame clones appear in the TCRdb table, and some are missing; sequencing was by immunoSEQ multiplex PCR. This sample has 90,000 or so clones, with 89% found just once. Material: CD4+ or CD8+ T cells sorted from blood, obtained in a trial of the OX40 agonist ivuxolimab. These receptors all stem from an adult with an advanced solid tumor such as melanoma, head and neck, liver or kidney cancer.

This sequence joins TRBV21-1 and TRBJ1-3. TRBV21-1 is reported as a pseudogene. This CDR3 is 15 amino acids long. The CDR3 DNA is TGTGCCAGCAGCAGAACGGGCTTGGCTGGAAACACCATATATTTT. This translates into CASSRTGLAGNTIYF.

This clone has only one observation. The chain combines TRBV10-3 with TRBJ1-1, with TRBD1 matching 8 bases. Germline-derived CDR1 and CDR2 are ENHRY and SYGVKD. The CDR3 spans 13 residues. Germline trimming cut 8 bases from V and 3 bases from J; bases unmatched to any gene: 5. The CDR3 loop is CAIGPQGDTEAFF. CDR3 DNA sequence: TGTGCCATCGGGCCACAGGGGGACACTGAAGCTTTCTTT.

The rearrangement links TRBV5-1 to TRBJ2-1; no firm D call. Germline loops: CDR1 SGHRS, CDR2 YFSETQ. The V end lost 0 bases, the J end lost 4 bases, and 11 bases lay between the germline ends. The CDR3 totals 15 residues. The CDR3 DNA is TGCGCCAGCAGCTTGGAGGGCTTCCAATACAATGAGCAGTTCTTC. Translated, it gives CASSLEGFQYNEQFF.

The chain combines TRBV4-3 with TRBJ1-2; D is possibly TRBD1 (5 bases). The CDR3 is 14 amino acids. V dropped 0 bases and J dropped 6 bases, with 11 bases sitting between them. Germline lookup yields CDR1 LGHNA and CDR2 YSLEER. The CDR3 bases are TGCGCCAGCAGCCAAGATCGAGGGGTGGATGGCTACACCTTC. Translated: CASSQDRGVDGYTF.

This clone was detected only a few times. V is TRBV30 and J is TRBJ1-1; 7 positions agree with TRBD1. V dropped 6 bases and J dropped 1; count of bases not matched to a gene: 11. The length of the CDR3 is 15 residues. Germline V gene lookup returns CDR1 GTSNPN and CDR2 SVGIG (reference sequence). The chain's CDR3 is CACNPGQAGNTEAFF. The CDR3 coding sequence is TGTGCCTGTAACCCCGGACAGGCGGGGAACACTGAAGCTTTCTTT.

The sample holds one count of this clone. The V call is TRBV6-5, the J call TRBJ2-1, with TRBD2 matching over 8 bases. Germline V gene data show CDR1 as MNHEY and CDR2 as SVGAGI. The CDR3 is 15 residues long. With 7 bases clipped from V and 9 bases from J, the junction kept 14 bases outside the gene matches. The CDR3, as DNA: TGTGCCAGCAAAGGGACGTCGGCGGGAGGTTTTGAGCAGTTCTTC. Translating it yields CASKGTSAGGFEQFF.

This clone was seen a single time. The CDR3 DNA follows: TGTGCCAGCAGTGCAAGGGGCAGTACTGAAGCTTTCTTT. It codes for CASSARGSTEAFF. V gene TRBV6-1 combines with J gene TRBJ1-1; a weak D match, TRBD1 (5 bases). CDR3 length: 13 amino acids. CDR1 and CDR2 from the germline V gene are MNHNS and SASEGT. V was pared by 4 bases and J by 5 bases, with 11 bases between.

The gene calls are TRBV21-1 and TRBJ1-1. TRBV21-1 constitutes a pseudogene. There are 9 residues in the CDR3. CDR3 sequence reads: CASSWGAFF. The CDR3 DNA reads TGTGCCAGCAGCTGGGGAGCTTTCTTT.

The rearrangement uses TRBV27 and TRBJ1-3; D is uncertain. The CDR3 totals 14 residues. V lost 7 bases to trimming and J lost 0 bases, with 10 bases between them. From germline, CDR1 is MNHEY and CDR2 SMNVEV (reference sequence). The CDR3: CASMRTYSGNTIYF. Written as DNA, the CDR3 is TGTGCCAGCATGAGGACCTACTCTGGAAACACCATATATTTT.

The chain couples TRBV19 to TRBJ2-5, with D perhaps matching TRBD1 (6 bases). Trimming shortened V by 2 bases and J by 6 bases, and 13 bases separated the two germline ends. This CDR3 region has 14 residues. Per germline, CDR1 LNHDA and CDR2 SQIVND (reference sequence). This CDR3 is CASSISNRVQTQYF. CDR3 DNA sequence: TGTGCCAGTAGTATATCCAACAGGGTCCAGACCCAGTACTTC.

This sequence joins TRBV4-3 and TRBJ1-5, with D unresolved. CDR1 and CDR2 (germline): LGHNA, YSLEER. The ends were cut back, 0 bases at V and 7 bases at J, with 7 bases in the middle. The CDR3 has 13 amino acids. The CDR3 bases are TGCGCCAGCAGCCAAGAAGGGCAACAGCCCCAGCATTTT. Residues: CASSQEGQQPQHF.

The V and J genes are TRBV5-1 and TRBJ1-4; 8 positions match TRBD1. The junction had 5 bases not matched to a gene; V was cut back by 0 bases and J by 7 bases. Germline V gene lookup returns CDR1 SGHRS and CDR2 YFSETQ. The CDR3 runs 15 residues. In DNA form, the CDR3 reads TGCGCCAGCAGCTTGGGGCAGGGGGCAATTGAAAAACTGTTTTTT. It yields the protein CASSLGQGAIEKLFF.

The chain recombines TRBV21-1 with TRBJ2-7; TRBD2, the D gene given by the table, was not confirmed from the DNA. TRBV21-1 is assigned pseudogene status. There are 14 residues in the CDR3. The CDR3 loop is CASSNPAGDHEQYF. The CDR3 DNA sequence: TGTGCCAGCAGCAACCCAGCGGGAGACCACGAGCAGTACTTC.

The chain employs TRBV19 and TRBJ1-2; 8 bases agree with TRBD1. From germline, CDR1 is LNHDA and CDR2 SQIVND (reference sequence). V was pared by 5 bases and J by 6 bases, with 2 bases of the junction left unmatched. CDR3 length: 12 amino acids. As DNA, the CDR3 is TGTGCCAGTAGTCCACAGGGGGATGGCTACACCTTC. This sequence encodes CASSPQGDGYTF.

This chain links TRBV5-1 with TRBJ2-3; tentatively, D is TRBD2 (5 bases). The CDR3 extends over 14 amino acids. Germline V gene sequence: CDR1 SGHRS, CDR2 YFSETQ. V shed 3 bases and J shed 5 bases, with 13 bases lying between them. CDR3 sequence (DNA): TGCGCCAGCAGCTGGTCCAGCGAGGGAGATACGCAGTATTTT. Protein: CASSWSSEGDTQYF. The whole variable domain, remainder taken from reference TRBV5-1 and TRBJ2-3, is KAGVTQTPRYLIKTRGQQVTLSCSPISGHRSVSWYQQTPGQGLQFLFEYFSETQRNKGNFPGRFSGRQFSNSRSEMNVSTLELGDSALYLCASSWSSEGDTQYFGPGTRLTVL.

The V call is TRBV7-9, the J call TRBJ2-5; D is uncertain. The ends were cut back, 0 bases at V and 5 bases at J, with 4 bases in the middle. From germline, CDR1 is SEHNR and CDR2 FQNEAQ (reference sequence). The CDR3 extends over 12 amino acids. This CDR3 is CASSLAGETQYF. As DNA, the CDR3 is TGTGCCAGCAGCTTAGCAGGGGAGACCCAGTACTTC.

The chain links TRBV28 to TRBJ1-6; possibly TRBD1 for D (5 bases). CDR3 length: 15 residues. Trimming shortened V by 6 bases and J by 6 bases, and 15 bases separated the two germline ends. Germline V lookup: CDR1 MDHEN, CDR2 SYDVKM. The CDR3 region is CASRPGGLSNSPLHF. Here the CDR3 DNA reads TGTGCCAGCAGACCCGGGGGACTCAGTAATTCACCCCTCCACTTT.

The chain recombines TRBV28 with TRBJ1-2; a weak D match, TRBD1 (5 bases). From germline, CDR1 is MDHEN and CDR2 SYDVKM. The ends were cut back, 4 bases at V and 6 bases at J, with 9 bases in the middle. The CDR3 extends over 12 amino acids. The CDR3 spells CASSSGMHGYTF. CDR3 nucleotides: TGTGCCAGCAGTTCAGGGATGCATGGCTACACCTTC.

The CDR3 here is CASSQVGSYGYTF. In nucleotides, the CDR3 is TGCGCCAGCAGCCAAGTGGGCTCTTATGGCTACACCTTC. This chain connects TRBV4-1 to TRBJ1-2; no clear D. Germline V gene lookup returns CDR1 MGHRA and CDR2 YSYEKL. CDR3 size: 13 residues. V was shortened by 1 base and J by 5 bases, with 8 bases between the two germline ends.

The count of this clone is one. The CDR3 protein is CATSGKETQYF. The CDR3 coding sequence is TGTGCCACTAGCGGGAAAGAGACCCAGTACTTC. This sequence joins TRBV15 and TRBJ2-5; 8 nucleotides align to TRBD2. The CDR3 consists of 11 residues. The germline CDR1 and CDR2 sequences are LNHNV and YYDKDF (reference sequence). V shed 9 bases and J 3 bases; nucleotides not matched to a gene: 0.

The chain uses TRBV29-1 and TRBJ1-2; 8 bases line up with TRBD1. The CDR3 length is 14 residues. Germline V gives CDR1 SQVTM, CDR2 ANQGSEA. J lost 5 bases, V lost 7 bases, and 12 bases had no gene match. In nucleotides, the CDR3 is TGCAGCGCCGCAGGGACAGGACTGGAATATGGCTACACCTTC. Translating gives CSAAGTGLEYGYTF.